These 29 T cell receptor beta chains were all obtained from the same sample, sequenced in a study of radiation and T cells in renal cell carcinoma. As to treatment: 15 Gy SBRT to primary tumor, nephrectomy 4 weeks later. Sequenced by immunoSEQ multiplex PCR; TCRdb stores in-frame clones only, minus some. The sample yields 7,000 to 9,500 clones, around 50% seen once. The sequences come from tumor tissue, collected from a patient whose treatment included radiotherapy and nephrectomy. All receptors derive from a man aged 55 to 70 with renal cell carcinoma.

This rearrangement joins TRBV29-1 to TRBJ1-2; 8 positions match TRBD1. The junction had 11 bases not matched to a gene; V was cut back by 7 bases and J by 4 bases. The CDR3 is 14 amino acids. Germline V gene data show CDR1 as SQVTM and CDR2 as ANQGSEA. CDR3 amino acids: CSGLTGAGTYGYTF. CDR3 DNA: TGCAGCGGCCTGACAGGGGCCGGGACCTATGGCTACACCTTC. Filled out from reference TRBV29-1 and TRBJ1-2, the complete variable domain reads SAVISQKPSRDICQRGTSLTIQCQVDSQVTMMFWYRQQPGQSLTLIATANQGSEATYESGFVIDKFPISRPNLTFSTLTVSNMSPEDSSIYLCSGLTGAGTYGYTFGSGTRLTVV.

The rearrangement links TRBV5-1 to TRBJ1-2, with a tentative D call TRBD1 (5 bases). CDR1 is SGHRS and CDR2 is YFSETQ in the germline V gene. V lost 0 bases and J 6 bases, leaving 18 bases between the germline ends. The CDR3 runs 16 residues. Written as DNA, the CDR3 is TGCGCCAGCAGCTTGGCCGGTTTAGCGGGGCAGGATGGCTACACCTTC. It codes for CASSLAGLAGQDGYTF.

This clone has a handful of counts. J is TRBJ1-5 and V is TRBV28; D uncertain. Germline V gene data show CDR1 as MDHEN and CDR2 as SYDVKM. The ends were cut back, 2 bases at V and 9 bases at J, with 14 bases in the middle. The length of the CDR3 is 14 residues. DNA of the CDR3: TGTGCCAGCAGTTTAAGAGCGAGATCCCGGCCCCAGCATTTT. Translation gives CASSLRARSRPQHF.

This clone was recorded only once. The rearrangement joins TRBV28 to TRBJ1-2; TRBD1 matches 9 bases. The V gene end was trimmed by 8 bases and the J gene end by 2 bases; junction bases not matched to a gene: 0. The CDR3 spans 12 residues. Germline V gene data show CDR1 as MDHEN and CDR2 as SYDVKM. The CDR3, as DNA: TGTGCCAGCGGGACAGGGAACTATGGCTACACCTTC. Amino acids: CASGTGNYGYTF.

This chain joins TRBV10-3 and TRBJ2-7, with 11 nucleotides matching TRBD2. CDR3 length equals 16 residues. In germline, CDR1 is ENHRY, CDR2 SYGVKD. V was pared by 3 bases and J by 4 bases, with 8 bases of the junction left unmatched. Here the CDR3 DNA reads TGTGCCATCAGTGACCCTCAAGGGACTAGCGGTTACGAGCAGTACTTC. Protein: CAISDPQGTSGYEQYF.

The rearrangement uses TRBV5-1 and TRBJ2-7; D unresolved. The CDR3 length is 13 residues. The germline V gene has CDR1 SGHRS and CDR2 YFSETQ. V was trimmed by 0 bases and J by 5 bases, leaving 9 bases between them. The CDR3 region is CASSLGLWDEQYF. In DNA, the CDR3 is TGCGCCAGCAGCTTGGGCCTTTGGGACGAGCAGTACTTC.

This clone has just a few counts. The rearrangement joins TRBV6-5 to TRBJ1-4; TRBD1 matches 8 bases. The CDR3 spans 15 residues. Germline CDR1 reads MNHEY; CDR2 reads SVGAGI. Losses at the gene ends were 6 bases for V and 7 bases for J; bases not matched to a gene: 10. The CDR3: CASRPDRVRGEKLFF. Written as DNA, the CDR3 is TGTGCCAGCAGACCGGACAGGGTGAGGGGTGAAAAACTGTTTTTT.

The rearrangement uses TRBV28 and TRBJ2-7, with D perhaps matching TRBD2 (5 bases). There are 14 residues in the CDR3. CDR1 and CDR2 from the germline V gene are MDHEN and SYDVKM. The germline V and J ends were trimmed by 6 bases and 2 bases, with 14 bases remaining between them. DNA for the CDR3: TGTGCCAGCAGGAGGGAGCGTTACACCTACGAGCAGTACTTC. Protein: CASRRERYTYEQYF.

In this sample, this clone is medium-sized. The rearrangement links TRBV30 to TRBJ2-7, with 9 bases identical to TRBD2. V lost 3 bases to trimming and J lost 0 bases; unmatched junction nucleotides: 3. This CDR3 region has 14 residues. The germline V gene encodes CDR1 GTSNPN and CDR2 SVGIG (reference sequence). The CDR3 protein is CAWRTSGLSYEQYF. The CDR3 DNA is TGTGCCTGGAGGACTAGCGGTCTCTCCTACGAGCAGTACTTC.

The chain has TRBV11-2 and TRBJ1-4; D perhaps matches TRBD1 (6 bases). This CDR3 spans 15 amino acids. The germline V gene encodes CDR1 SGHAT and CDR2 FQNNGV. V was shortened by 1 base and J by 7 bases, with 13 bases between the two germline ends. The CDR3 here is CASSLVGRGGEKLFF. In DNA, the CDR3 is TGTGCCAGCAGCTTAGTTGGGAGAGGGGGTGAAAAACTGTTTTTT.

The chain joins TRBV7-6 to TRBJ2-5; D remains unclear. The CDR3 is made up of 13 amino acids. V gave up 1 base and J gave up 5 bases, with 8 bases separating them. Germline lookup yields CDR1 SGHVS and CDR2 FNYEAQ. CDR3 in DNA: TGTGCCAGCAGCTTAGTCTTAGGGGAGACCCAGTACTTC. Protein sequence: CASSLVLGETQYF.

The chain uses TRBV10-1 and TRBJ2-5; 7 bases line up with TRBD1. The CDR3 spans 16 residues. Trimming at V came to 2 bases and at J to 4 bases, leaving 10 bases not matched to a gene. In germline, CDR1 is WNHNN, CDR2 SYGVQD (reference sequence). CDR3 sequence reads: CASSEARSTGRETQYF. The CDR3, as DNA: TGCGCCAGCAGTGAGGCCCGTTCGACAGGGCGAGAGACCCAGTACTTC.

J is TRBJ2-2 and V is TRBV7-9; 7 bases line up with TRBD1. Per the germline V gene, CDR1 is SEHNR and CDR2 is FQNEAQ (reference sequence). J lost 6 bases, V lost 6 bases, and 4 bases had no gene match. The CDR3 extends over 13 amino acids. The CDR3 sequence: CASSWDSSGELFF. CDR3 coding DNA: TGTGCCAGCAGTTGGGACAGCTCCGGGGAGCTGTTTTTT. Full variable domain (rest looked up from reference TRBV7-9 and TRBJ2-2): DTGVSQNPRHKITKRGQNVTFRCDPISEHNRLYWYRQTLGQGPEFLTYFQNEAQLEKSRLLSDRFSAERPKGSFSTLEIQRTEQGDSAMYLCASSWDSSGELFFGEGSRLTVL.

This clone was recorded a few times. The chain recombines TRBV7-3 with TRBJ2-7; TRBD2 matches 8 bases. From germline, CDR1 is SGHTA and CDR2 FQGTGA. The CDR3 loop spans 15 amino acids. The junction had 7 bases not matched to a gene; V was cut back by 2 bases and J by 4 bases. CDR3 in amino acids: CASSLPGTRQYEQYF. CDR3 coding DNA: TGTGCCAGCAGCTTACCGGGGACTAGACAGTACGAGCAGTACTTC.

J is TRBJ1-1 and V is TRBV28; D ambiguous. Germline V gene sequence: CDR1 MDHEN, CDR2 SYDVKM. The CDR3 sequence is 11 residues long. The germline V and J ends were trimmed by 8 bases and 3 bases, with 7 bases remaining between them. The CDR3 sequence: CASALDTEAFF. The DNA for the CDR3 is TGTGCCAGCGCTCTGGACACTGAAGCTTTCTTT.

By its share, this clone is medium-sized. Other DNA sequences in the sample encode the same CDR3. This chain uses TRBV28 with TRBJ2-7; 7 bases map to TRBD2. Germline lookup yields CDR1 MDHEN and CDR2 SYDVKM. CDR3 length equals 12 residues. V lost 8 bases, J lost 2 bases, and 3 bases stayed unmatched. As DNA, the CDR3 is TGTGCCAGCGTGGGGGGGGCCTACGAGCAGTACTTC. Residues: CASVGGAYEQYF. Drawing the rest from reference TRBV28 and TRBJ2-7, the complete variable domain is DVKVTQSSRYLVKRTGEKVFLECVQDMDHENMFWYRQDPGLGLRLIYFSYDVKMKEKGDIPEGYSVSREKKERFSLILESASTNQTSMYLCASVGGAYEQYFGPGTRLTVT.

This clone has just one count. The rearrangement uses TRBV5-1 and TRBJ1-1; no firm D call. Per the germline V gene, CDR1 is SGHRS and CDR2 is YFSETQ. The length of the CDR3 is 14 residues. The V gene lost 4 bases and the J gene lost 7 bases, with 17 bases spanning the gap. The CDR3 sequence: CASSQDWVAVEAFF. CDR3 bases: TGCGCCAGCAGCCAGGACTGGGTGGCAGTTGAAGCTTTCTTT.

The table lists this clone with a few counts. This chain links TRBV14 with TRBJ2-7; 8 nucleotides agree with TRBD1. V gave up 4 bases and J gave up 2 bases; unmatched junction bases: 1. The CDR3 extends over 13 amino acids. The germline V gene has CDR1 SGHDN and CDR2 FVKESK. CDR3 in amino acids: CASSLRGPYEQYF. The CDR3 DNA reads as TGTGCCAGCAGCCTCAGGGGGCCCTACGAGCAGTACTTC. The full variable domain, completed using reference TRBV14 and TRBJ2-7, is EAGVTQFPSHSVIEKGQTVTLRCDPISGHDNLYWYRRVMGKEIKFLLHFVKESKQDESGMPNNRFLAERTGGTYSTLKVQPAELEDSGVYFCASSLRGPYEQYFGPGTRLTVT.

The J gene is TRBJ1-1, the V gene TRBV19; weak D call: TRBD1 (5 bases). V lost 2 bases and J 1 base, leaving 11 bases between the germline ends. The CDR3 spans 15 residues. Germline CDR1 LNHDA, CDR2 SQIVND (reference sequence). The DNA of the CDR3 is TGTGCCAGTAGTATACAGGGCACCCAGAACACTGAAGCTTTCTTT. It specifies CASSIQGTQNTEAFF.

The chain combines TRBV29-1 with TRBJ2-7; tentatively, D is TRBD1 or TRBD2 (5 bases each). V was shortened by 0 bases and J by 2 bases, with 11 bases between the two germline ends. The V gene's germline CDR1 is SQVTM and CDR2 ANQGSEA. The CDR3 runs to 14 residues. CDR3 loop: CSVEDSGRPYEQYF. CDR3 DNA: TGCAGCGTTGAAGATTCGGGGCGCCCCTACGAGCAGTACTTC.

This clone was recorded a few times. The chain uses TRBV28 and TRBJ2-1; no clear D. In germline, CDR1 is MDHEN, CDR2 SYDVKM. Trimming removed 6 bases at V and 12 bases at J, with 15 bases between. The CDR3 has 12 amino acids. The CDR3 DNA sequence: TGTGCCAGCAGCCCCAATGGGCGGACGCAGTTCTTC. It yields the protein CASSPNGRTQFF.

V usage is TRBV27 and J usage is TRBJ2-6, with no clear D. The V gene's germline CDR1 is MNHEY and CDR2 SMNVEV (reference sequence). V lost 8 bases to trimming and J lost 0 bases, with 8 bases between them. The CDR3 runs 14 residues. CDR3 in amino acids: CASLAHSGANVLTF. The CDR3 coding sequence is TGTGCCAGCCTTGCCCACTCTGGGGCCAACGTCCTGACTTTC.

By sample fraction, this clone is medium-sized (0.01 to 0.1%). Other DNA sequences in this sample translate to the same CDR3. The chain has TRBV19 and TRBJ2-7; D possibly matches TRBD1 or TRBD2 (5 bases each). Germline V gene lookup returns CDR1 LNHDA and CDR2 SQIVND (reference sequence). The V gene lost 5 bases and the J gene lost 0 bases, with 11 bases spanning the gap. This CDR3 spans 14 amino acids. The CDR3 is CASSPGTGSYEQYF. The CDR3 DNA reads TGTGCCAGTAGTCCCGGGACGGGCTCCTACGAGCAGTACTTC.

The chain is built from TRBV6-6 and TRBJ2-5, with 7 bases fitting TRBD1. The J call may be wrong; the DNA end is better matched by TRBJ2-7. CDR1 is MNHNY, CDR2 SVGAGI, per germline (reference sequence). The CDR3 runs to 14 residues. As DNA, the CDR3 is TGTGCCAGCAGCTACCCGGGACAGAGCTACGAGCAGTACTTC. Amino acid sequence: CASSYPGQSYEQYF.

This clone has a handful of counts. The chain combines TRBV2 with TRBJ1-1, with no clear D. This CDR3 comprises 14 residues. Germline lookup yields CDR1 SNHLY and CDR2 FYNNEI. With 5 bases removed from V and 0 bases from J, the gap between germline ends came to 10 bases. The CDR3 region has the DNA TGTGCCAGCAGTTTCCCGAGTTTGAACACTGAAGCTTTCTTT. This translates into CASSFPSLNTEAFF.

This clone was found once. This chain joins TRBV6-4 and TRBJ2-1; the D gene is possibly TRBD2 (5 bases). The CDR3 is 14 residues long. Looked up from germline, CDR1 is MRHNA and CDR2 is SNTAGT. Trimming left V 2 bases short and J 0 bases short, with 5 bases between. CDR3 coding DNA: TGTGCCAGCAGTGACGGGAGCTCCTACAATGAGCAGTTCTTC. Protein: CASSDGSSYNEQFF.

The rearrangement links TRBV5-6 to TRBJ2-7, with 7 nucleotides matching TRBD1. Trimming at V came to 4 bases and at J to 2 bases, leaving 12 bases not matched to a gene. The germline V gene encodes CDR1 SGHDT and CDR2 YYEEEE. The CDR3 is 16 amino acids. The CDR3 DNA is TGTGCCAGCAGCCCGCTACCGGGACAGCGTACCTACGAGCAGTACTTC. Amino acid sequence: CASSPLPGQRTYEQYF.

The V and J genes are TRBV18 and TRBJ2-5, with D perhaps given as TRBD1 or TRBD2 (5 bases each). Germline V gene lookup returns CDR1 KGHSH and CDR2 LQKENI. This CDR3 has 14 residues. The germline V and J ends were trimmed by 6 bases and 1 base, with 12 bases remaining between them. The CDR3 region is CASSGRLSQETQYF. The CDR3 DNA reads TGTGCCAGCTCGGGACGCCTCTCCCAAGAGACCCAGTACTTC.

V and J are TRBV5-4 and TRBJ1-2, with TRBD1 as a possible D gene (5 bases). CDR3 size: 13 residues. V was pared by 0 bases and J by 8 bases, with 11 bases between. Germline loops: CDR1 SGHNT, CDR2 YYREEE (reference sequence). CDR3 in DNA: TGTGCCAGCAGCTTGGAGACAGCGGTGGGCTACACCTTC. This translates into CASSLETAVGYTF. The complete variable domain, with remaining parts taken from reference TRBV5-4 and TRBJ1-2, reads ETGVTQSPTHLIKTRGQQVTLRCSSQSGHNTVSWYQQALGQGPQFIFQYYREEENGRGNFPPRFSGLQFPNYSSELNVNALELDDSALYLCASSLETAVGYTFGSGTRLTVV.